The TCR beta chain under discussion was sequenced for a study of radiotherapy plus CTLA-4 blockade in lung cancer. Study-level background: Among enrolled patients, over 15% responded and about 30% achieved disease control. Whole-study findings and limits: Researchers report tumor-derived TCR clones expanding in blood after radiotherapy plus ipilimumab. Interferon-beta and early blood T cell clone dynamics reportedly predicted response best.

V was shortened by 1 base and J by 5 bases, with 9 bases between the two germline ends. This CDR3 region has 13 residues. Germline V lookup: CDR1 SGHRS, CDR2 YFSETQ. The study gave focal radiation plus ipilimumab CTLA-4 blockade to patients with chemo-refractory metastatic non-small-cell lung cancer. Concerning this clone itself: Antigen specificity is unknown.

The method was immunoSEQ multiplex PCR; TCRdb's version includes in-frame clones alone and lacks a portion of them. The data contain 20,000 or so clones, more than 70% of them singletons. The clonotype was recovered from a human donor with non-small cell lung cancer whose response to radiotherapy plus ipilimumab could not be evaluated. This chain uses TRBV5-1 with TRBJ2-5; D perhaps matches TRBD2 (5 bases). The specimen was peripheral blood, collected from a patient treated with radiotherapy plus ipilimumab. The DNA of the CDR3 is TGCGCCAGCAGCTTGTCGGGGATCGAGACCCAGTACTTC. It encodes CASSLSGIETQYF.